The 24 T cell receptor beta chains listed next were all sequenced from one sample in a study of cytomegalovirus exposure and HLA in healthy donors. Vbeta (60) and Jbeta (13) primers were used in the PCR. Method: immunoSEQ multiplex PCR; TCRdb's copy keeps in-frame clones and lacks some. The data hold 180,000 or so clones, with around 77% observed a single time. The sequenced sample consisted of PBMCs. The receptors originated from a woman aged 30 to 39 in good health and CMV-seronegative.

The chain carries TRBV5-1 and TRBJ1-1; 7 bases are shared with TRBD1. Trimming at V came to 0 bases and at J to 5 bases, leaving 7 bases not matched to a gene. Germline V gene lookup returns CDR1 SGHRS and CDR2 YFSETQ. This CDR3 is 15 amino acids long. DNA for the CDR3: TGCGCCAGCAGCTTGGCGGCAGGGGGAGGAACTGAAGCTTTCTTT. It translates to CASSLAAGGGTEAFF. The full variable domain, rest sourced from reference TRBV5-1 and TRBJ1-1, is KAGVTQTPRYLIKTRGQQVTLSCSPISGHRSVSWYQQTPGQGLQFLFEYFSETQRNKGNFPGRFSGRQFSNSRSEMNVSTLELGDSALYLCASSLAAGGGTEAFFGQGTRLTVV.

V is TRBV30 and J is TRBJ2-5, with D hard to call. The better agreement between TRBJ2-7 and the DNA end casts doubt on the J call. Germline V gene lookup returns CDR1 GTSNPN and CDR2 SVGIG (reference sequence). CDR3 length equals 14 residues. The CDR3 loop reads CAWSLGRWSYEQYF. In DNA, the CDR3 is TGTGCCTGGAGTCTGGGCAGGTGGTCCTACGAGCAGTACTTC.

The CDR3 DNA follows: TGTGCCAGCAGCTTAGGCCGACTAGAGACCCAGTACTTC. This sequence encodes CASSLGRLETQYF. The V call is TRBV7-2, the J call TRBJ2-5; D uncertain. CDR1 and CDR2 from the germline V gene are SGHTA and FQGNSA. The CDR3 spans 13 residues. V shed 1 base and J shed 4 bases, with 7 bases lying between them. Full variable domain (remainder filled in from reference TRBV7-2 and TRBJ2-5): GAGVSQSPSNKVTEKGKDVELRCDPISGHTALYWYRQSLGQGLEFLIYFQGNSAPDKSGLPSDRFSAERTGGSVSTLTIQRTQQEDSAVYLCASSLGRLETQYFGPGTRLLVL.

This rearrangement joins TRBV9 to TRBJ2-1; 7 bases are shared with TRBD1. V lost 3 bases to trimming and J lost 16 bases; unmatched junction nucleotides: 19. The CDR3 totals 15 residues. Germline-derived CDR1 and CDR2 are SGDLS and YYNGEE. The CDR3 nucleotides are TGTGCCAGCAGCGCGCTAGCCCCTAGCAGGGGGACAGAATTCTTC. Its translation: CASSALAPSRGTEFF.

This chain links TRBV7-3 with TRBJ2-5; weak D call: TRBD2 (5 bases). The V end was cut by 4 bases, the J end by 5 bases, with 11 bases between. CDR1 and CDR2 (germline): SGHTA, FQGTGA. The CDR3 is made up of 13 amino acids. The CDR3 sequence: CASSSGSGETQYF. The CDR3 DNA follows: TGTGCCAGCAGCTCGGGGTCCGGCGAGACCCAGTACTTC.

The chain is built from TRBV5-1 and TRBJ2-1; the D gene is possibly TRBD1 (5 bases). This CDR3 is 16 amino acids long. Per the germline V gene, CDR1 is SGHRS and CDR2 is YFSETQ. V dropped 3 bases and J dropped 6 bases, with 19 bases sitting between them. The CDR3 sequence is CASSWGGAHGSNEQFF. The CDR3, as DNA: TGCGCCAGCAGCTGGGGTGGGGCGCACGGTTCCAATGAGCAGTTCTTC.

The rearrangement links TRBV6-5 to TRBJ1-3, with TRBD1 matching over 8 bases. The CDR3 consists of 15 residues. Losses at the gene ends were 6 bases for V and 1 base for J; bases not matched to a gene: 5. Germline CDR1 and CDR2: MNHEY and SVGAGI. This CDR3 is CASSQTGASGNTIYF. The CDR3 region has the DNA TGTGCCAGCAGCCAGACAGGGGCTTCTGGAAACACCATATATTTT.

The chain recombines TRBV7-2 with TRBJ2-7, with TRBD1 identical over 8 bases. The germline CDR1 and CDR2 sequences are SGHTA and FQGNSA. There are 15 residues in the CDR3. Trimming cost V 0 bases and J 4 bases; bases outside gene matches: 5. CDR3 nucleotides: TGTGCCAGCAGCTTAGCAGGGGGACAGGAGTACGAGCAGTACTTC. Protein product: CASSLAGGQEYEQYF.

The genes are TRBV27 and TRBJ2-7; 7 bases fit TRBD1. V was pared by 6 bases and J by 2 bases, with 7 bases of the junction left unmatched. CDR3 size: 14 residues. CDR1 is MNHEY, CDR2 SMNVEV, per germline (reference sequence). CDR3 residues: CASRQGGAAYEQYF. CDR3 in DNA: TGTGCCAGCAGACAAGGGGGCGCCGCCTACGAGCAGTACTTC.

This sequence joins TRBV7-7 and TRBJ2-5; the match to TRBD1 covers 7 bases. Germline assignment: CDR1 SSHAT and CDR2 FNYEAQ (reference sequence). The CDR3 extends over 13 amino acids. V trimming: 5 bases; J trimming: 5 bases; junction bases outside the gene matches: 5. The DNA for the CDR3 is TGTGCCAGCAGCGTCAGGGGGATTGAGACCCAGTACTTC. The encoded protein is CASSVRGIETQYF. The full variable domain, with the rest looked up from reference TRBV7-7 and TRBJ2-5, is GAGVSQSPRYKVTKRGQDVTLRCDPISSHATLYWYQQALGQGPEFLTYFNYEAQPDKSGLPSDRFSAERPEGSISTLTIQRTEQRDSAMYRCASSVRGIETQYFGPGTRLLVL.

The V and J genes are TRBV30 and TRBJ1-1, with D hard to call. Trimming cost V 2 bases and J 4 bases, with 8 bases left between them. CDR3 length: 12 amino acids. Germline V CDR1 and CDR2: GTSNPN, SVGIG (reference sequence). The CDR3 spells CAWSPSPTEAFF. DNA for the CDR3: TGTGCCTGGAGTCCCTCCCCCACTGAAGCTTTCTTT. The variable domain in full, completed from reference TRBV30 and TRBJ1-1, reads SQTIHQWPATLVQPVGSPLSLECTVEGTSNPNLYWYRQAAGRGLQLLFYSVGIGQISSEVPQNLSASRPQDRQFILSSKKLLLSDSGFYLCAWSPSPTEAFFGQGTRLTVV.

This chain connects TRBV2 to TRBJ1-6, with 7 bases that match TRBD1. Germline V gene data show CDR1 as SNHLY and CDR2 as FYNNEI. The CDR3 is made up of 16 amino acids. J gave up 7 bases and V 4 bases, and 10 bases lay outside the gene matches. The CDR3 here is CASSARQGDLNSPLHF. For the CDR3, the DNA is TGTGCCAGCAGTGCGCGACAGGGCGACCTAAATTCACCCCTCCACTTT.

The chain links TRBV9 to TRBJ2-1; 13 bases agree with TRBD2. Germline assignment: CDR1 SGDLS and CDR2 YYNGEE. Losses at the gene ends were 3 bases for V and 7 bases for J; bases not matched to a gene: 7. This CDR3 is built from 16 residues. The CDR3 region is CASSAWTSGGGNEQFF. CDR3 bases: TGTGCCAGCAGCGCTTGGACTAGCGGGGGAGGAAATGAGCAGTTCTTC. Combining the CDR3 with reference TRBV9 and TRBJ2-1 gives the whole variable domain DSGVTQTPKHLITATGQRVTLRCSPRSGDLSVYWYQQSLDQGLQFLIQYYNGEERAKGNILERFSAQQFPDLHSELNLSSLELGDSALYFCASSAWTSGGGNEQFFGPGTRLTVL.

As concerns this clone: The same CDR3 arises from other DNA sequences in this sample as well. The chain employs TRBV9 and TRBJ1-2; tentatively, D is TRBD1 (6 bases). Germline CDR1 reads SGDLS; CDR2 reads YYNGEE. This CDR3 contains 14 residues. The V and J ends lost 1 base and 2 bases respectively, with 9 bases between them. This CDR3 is CASSVTGTNYGYTF. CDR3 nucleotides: TGTGCCAGCAGCGTAACAGGGACCAACTATGGCTACACCTTC.

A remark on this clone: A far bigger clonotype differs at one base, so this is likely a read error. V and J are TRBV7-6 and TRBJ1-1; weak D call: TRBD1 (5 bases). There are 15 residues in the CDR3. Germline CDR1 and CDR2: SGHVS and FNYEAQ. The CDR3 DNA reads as TGTGCCACCAGCTTAGAAGCCCAGGGAGGCACTGAAGCTTTCTTT. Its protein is CATSLEAQGGTEAFF.

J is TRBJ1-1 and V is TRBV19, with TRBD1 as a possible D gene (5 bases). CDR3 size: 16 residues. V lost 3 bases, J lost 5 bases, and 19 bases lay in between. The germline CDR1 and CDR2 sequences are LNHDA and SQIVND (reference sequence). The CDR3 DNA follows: TGTGCCAGTAGTATCGGTGTTCGTATCGGGGGAACTGAAGCTTTCTTT. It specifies CASSIGVRIGGTEAFF. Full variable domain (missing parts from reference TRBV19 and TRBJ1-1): DGGITQSPKYLFRKEGQNVTLSCEQNLNHDAMYWYRQDPGQGLRLIYYSQIVNDFQKGDIAEGYSVSREKKESFPLTVTSAQKNPTAFYLCASSIGVRIGGTEAFFGQGTRLTVV.

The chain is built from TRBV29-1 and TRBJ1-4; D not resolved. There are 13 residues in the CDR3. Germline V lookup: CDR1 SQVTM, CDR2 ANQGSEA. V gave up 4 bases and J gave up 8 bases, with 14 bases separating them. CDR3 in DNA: TGCAGCGTTGGCTTGGGGAGGTTCGAAAAACTGTTTTTT. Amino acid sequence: CSVGLGRFEKLFF.

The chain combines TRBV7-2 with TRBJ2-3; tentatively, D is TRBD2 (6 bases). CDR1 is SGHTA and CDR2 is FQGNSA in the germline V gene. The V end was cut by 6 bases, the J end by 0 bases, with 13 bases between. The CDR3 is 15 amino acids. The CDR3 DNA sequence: TGTGCCAGCAGTCTAGTCGGGACTAGCACAGATACGCAGTATTTT. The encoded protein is CASSLVGTSTDTQYF.

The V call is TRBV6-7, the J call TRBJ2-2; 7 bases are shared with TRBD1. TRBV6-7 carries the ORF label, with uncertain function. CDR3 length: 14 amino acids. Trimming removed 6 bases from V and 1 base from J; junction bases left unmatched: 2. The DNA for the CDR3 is TGTGCCAGCAGAAGGACAGGGAACACCGGGGAGCTGTTTTTT. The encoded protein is CASRRTGNTGELFF.

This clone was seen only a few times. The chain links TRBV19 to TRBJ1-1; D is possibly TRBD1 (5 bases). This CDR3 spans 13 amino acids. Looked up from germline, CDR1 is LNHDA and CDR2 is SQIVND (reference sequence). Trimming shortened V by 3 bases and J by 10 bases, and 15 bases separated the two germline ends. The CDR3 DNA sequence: TGTGCCAGTAGTATCCAGGGCCACCAAGCAGCTTTCTTT. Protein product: CASSIQGHQAAFF.

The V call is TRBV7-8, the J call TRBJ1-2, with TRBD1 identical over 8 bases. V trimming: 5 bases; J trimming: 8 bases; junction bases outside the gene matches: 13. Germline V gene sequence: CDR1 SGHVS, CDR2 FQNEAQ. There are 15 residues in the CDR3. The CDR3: CASSLTEWTGRGYTF. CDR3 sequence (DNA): TGTGCCAGCAGCCTAACGGAATGGACAGGGAGGGGCTACACCTTC.

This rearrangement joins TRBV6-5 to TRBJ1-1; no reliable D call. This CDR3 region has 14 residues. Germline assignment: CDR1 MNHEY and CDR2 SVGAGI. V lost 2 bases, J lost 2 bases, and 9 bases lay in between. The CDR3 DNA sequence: TGTGCCAGCAGTTACCAAGGACTAAACACTGAAGCTTTCTTT. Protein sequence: CASSYQGLNTEAFF.

The CDR3: CASIGAGGAYEQYF. The DNA of the CDR3 is TGTGCCAGCATAGGGGCAGGGGGCGCGTACGAGCAGTACTTC. This rearrangement joins TRBV27 to TRBJ2-7, with 8 positions matching TRBD1. The CDR3 consists of 14 residues. Germline CDR1 and CDR2: MNHEY and SMNVEV (reference sequence). J gave up 4 bases and V 7 bases, and 9 bases lay outside the gene matches.

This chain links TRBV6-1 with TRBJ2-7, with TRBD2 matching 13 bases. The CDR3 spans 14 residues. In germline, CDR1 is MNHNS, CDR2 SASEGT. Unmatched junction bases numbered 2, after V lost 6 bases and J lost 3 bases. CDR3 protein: CASRRLAGGYEQYF. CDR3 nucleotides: TGTGCCAGCAGGCGACTAGCGGGGGGCTACGAGCAGTACTTC.